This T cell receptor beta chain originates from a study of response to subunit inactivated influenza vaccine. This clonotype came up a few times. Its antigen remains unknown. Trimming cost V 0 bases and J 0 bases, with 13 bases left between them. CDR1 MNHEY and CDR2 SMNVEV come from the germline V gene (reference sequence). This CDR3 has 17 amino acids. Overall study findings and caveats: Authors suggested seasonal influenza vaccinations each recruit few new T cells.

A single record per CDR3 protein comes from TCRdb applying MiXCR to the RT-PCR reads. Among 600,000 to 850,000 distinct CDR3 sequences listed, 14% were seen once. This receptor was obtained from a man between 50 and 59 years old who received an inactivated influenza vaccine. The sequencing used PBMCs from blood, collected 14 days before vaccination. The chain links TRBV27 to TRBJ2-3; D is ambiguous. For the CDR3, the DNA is TGTGCCAGCAGTTTATCTAGGGCTACCGGCAGCACAGATACGCAGTATTTT. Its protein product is CASSLSRATGSTDTQYF.